This TCR beta chain emerged from a study of HIV-infected patients and healthy controls. Reverse transcription used approximately 500 ng RNA and constant-region primers for alpha and beta. Using multiplexing indices, alpha and beta chain libraries were generated apart by chain-specific third strand synthesis. Ligation attached cDNA to a 5' RACE adapter that carried a random hexamer and SP2 site. The SP2 site served as the priming point for second strand synthesis. A 12-nucleotide barcode per molecule came from two concatenated random hexamers added pre-amplification. TCRdb passed the 5' RACE reads through MiXCR, listing each CDR3 protein once. The repertoire holds 20,000 to 30,000 distinct CDR3 sequences, roughly 8.7% seen once, with 3% to 4.5% in the top ten. All unsorted peripheral T cells were captured because whole blood was used without fractionation. This CDR3 is 16 amino acids long. Losses at the gene ends were 4 bases for V and 5 bases for J; bases not matched to a gene: 13. Germline V lookup: CDR1 SGHRS, CDR2 YFSETQ.

This clonotype was seen at least ten times. Sequenced input: blood. The genes are TRBV5-1 and TRBJ2-5; 8 nucleotides agree with TRBD2. The clonotype comes from an adult in good health. Written as DNA, the CDR3 is TGCGCCAGCAGCGCCAACTTAGCGGGGAGGAAGGAGACCCAGTACTTC. Its translation is CASSANLAGRKETQYF. Full variable domain (outside the CDR3, taken from reference TRBV5-1 and TRBJ2-5): KAGVTQTPRYLIKTRGQQVTLSCSPISGHRSVSWYQQTPGQGLQFLFEYFSETQRNKGNFPGRFSGRQFSNSRSEMNVSTLELGDSALYLCASSANLAGRKETQYFGPGTRLLVL.